The clone carrying this T cell receptor beta chain was picked up one time. The antigen remains undetermined. The record originates from a study of T cell responses to AZD1222 COVID-19 vaccine. Points from the study as a whole: It should be noted that donors were predominantly white British and more often female, and clonal diversity was possibly underestimated. Compared with day 0, the breadth and depth of the Spike-specific TCR repertoire rose significantly after two doses of AZD1222. Of spike-specific TCRs, nearly half reportedly target regions left unmutated in variants. Sampling captured repertoires only after the peak T cell response.

V shed 6 bases, J shed 3 bases, and the junction held 7 bases outside the gene matches. The CDR3 spans 15 residues. CDR1 and CDR2 from the germline V gene are MNHEY and SVGAGI. Data came from immunoSEQ multiplex PCR; TCRdb stores just in-frame clones and leaves some out. The sample holds roughly 120,000 clones, about 91% seen once. Sequenced material: peripheral blood, taken on day 0 of AZD1222 vaccination. The rearrangement links TRBV6-5 to TRBJ2-7; 11 bases are a match to TRBD2. This sequence was found in an adult in good health. The CDR3 region has the DNA TGTGCCAGCAGCATAGCGGGAGGGGGGAACTACGAGCAGTACTTC. It specifies CASSIAGGGNYEQYF.